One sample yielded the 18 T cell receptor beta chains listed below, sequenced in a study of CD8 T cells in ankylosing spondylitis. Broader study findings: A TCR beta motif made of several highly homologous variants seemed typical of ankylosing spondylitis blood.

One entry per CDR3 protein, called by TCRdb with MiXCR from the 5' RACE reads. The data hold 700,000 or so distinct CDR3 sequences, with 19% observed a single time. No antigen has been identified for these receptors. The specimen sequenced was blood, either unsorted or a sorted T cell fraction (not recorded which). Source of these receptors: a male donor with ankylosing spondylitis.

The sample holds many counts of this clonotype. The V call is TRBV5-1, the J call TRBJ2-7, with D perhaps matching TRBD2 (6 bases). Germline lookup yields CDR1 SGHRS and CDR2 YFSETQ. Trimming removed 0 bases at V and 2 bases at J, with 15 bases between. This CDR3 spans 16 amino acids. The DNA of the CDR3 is TGCGCCAGCAGCTTGGCCACTAGCTTACCAACCTACGAGCAGTACTTC. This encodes CASSLATSLPTYEQYF.

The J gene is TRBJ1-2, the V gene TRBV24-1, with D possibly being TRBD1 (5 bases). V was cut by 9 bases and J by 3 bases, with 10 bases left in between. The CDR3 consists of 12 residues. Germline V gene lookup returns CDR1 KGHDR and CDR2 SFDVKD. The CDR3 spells CATGDFDYGYTF. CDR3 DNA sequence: TGTGCCACCGGGGACTTCGACTATGGCTACACCTTC.

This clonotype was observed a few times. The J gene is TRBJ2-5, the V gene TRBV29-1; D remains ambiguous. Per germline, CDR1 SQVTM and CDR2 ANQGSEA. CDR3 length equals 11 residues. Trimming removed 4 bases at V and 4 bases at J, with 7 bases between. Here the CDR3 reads CSVVPRETQYF. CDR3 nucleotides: TGCAGCGTTGTACCAAGAGAGACCCAGTACTTC.

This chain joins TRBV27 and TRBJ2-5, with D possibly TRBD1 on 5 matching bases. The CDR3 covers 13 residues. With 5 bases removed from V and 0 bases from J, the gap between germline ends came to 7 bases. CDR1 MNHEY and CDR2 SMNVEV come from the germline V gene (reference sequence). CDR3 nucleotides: TGTGCCAGCAGTCCACAGGACCAAGAGACCCAGTACTTC. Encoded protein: CASSPQDQETQYF.

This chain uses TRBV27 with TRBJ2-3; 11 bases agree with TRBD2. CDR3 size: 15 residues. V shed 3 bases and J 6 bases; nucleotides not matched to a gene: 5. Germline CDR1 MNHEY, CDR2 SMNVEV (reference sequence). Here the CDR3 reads CASSFMSSGRDTQYF. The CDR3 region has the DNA TGTGCCAGCAGTTTTATGTCTAGCGGGAGGGATACGCAGTATTTT.

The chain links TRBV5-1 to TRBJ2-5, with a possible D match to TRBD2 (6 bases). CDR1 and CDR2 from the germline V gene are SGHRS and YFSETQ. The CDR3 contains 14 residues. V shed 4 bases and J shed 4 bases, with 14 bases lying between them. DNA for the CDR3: TGCGCCAGCAGCCCCGGAGGGGTCAGAGAGACCCAGTACTTC. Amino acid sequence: CASSPGGVRETQYF. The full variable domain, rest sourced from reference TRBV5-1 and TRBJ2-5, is KAGVTQTPRYLIKTRGQQVTLSCSPISGHRSVSWYQQTPGQGLQFLFEYFSETQRNKGNFPGRFSGRQFSNSRSEMNVSTLELGDSALYLCASSPGGVRETQYFGPGTRLLVL.

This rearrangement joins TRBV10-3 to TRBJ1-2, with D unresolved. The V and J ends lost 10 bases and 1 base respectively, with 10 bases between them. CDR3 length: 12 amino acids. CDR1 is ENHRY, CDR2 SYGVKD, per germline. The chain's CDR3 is CASAQNNYGYTF. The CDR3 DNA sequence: TGTGCCAGCGCACAGAATAACTATGGCTACACCTTC.

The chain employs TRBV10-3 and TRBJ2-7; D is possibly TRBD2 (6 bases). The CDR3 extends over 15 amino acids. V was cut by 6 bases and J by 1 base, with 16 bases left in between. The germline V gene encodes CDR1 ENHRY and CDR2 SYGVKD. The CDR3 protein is CAIRVEGLASYEQYF. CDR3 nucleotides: TGTGCCATCAGAGTGGAGGGGCTAGCATCCTACGAGCAGTACTTC.

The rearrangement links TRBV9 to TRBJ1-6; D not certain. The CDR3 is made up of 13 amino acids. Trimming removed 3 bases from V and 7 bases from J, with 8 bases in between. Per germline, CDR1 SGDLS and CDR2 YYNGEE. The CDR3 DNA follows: TGTGCCAGCAGCGACAGCATAAATTCACCCCTCCACTTT. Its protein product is CASSDSINSPLHF.

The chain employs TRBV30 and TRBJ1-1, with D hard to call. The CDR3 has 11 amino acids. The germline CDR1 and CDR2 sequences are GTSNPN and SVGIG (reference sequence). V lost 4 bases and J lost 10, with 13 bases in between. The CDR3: CAWNYEVRAFF. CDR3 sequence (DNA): TGTGCCTGGAACTATGAGGTGAGAGCTTTCTTT. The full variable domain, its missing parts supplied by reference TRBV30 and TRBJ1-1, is SQTIHQWPATLVQPVGSPLSLECTVEGTSNPNLYWYRQAAGRGLQLLFYSVGIGQISSEVPQNLSASRPQDRQFILSSKKLLLSDSGFYLCAWNYEVRAFFGQGTRLTVV.

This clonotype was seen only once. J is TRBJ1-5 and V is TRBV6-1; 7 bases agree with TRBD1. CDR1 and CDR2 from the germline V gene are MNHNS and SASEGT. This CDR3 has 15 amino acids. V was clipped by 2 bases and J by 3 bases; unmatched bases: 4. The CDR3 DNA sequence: TGTGCCAGCAGTGAATGGGGGACAGACAATCAGCCCCAGCATTTT. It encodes CASSEWGTDNQPQHF.

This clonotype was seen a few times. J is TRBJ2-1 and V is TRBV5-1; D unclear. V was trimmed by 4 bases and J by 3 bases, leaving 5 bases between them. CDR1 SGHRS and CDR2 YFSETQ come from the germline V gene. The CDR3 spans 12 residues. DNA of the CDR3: TGCGCCAGCAGCATCGTCTACAATGAGCAGTTCTTC. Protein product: CASSIVYNEQFF.

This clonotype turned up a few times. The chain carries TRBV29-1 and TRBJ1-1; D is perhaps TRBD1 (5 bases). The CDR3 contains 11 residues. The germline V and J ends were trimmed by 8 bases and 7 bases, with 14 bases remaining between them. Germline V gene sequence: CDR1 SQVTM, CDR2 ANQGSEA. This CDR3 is CSHRTPNEAFF. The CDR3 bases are TGCAGCCACAGGACACCCAATGAAGCTTTCTTT.

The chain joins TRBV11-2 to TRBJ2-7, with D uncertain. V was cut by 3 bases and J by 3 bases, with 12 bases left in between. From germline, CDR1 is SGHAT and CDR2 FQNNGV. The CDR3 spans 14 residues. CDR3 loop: CASSFGAILYEQYF. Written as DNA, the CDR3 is TGTGCCAGCAGCTTTGGAGCGATCCTCTACGAGCAGTACTTC.

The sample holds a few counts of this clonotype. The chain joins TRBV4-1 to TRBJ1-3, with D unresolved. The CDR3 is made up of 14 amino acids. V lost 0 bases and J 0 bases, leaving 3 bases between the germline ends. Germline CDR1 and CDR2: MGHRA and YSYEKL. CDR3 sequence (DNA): TGCGCCAGCAGCCAAGACAGCTCTGGAAACACCATATATTTT. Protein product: CASSQDSSGNTIYF.

The CDR3 DNA sequence: TGCGCCAGCAGCCAAGATTTAAGTCGGCTAGACAATGAGCAGTTCTTC. Translation gives CASSQDLSRLDNEQFF. This chain joins TRBV4-3 and TRBJ2-1; no clear D gene. V was shortened by 0 bases and J by 5 bases, with 14 bases between the two germline ends. Germline CDR1 LGHNA, CDR2 YSLEER. This CDR3 contains 16 residues.

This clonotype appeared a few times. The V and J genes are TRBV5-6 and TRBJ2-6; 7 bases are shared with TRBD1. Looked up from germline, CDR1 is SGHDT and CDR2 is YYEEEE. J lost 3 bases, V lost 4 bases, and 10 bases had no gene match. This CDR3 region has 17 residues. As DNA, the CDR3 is TGTGCCAGCAGCACCACAGGGGTTAGTAATGGGGCCAACGTCCTGACTTTC. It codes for CASSTTGVSNGANVLTF.

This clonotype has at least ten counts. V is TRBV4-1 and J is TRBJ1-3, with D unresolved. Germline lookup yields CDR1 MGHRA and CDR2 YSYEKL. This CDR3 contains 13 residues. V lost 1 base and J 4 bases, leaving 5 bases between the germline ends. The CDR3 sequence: CASSQVRGNTIYF. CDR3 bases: TGCGCCAGCAGCCAAGTTCGGGGAAACACCATATATTTT.